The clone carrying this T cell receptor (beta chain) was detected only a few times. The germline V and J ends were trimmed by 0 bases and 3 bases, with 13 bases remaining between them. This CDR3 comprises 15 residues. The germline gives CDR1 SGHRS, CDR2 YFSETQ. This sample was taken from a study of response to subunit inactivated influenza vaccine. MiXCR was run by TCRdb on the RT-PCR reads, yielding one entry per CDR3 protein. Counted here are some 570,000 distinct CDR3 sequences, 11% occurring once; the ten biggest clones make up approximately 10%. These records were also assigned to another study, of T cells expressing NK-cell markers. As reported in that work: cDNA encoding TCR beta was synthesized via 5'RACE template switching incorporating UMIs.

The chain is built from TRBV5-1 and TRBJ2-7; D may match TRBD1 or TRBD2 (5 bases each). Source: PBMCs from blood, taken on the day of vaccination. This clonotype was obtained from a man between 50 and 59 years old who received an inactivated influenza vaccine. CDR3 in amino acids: CASSLGGINLYEQYF. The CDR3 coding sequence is TGCGCCAGCAGCTTGGGGGGGATAAATCTCTACGAGCAGTACTTC.